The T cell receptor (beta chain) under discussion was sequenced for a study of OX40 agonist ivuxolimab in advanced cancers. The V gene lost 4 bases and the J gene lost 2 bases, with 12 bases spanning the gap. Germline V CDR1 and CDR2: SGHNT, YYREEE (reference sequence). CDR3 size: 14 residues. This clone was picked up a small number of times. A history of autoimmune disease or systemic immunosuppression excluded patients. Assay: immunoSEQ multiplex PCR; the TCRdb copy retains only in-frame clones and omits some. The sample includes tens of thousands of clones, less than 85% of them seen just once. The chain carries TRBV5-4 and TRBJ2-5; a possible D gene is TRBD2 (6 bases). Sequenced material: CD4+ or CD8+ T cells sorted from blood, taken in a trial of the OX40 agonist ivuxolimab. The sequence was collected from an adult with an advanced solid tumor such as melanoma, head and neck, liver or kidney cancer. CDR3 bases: TGTGCCAGCAGCGCTGCTAGCGTACAAGAGACCCAGTACTTC. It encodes CASSAASVQETQYF. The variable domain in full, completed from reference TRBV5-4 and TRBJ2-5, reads ETGVTQSPTHLIKTRGQQVTLRCSSQSGHNTVSWYQQALGQGPQFIFQYYREEENGRGNFPPRFSGLQFPNYSSELNVNALELDDSALYLCASSAASVQETQYFGPGTRLLVL.